This is a list of T cell receptor beta chains from one sample in a study of regulatory T cells in long-lasting Graves disease. TCRdb itself ran the multiplex PCR reads through MiXCR, one entry per CDR3 protein. The sample has a few hundred thousand distinct CDR3 sequences; roughly 25% are singletons. The specimen was peripheral blood mononuclear cells (PBMCs), collected when the disease was refractory, from a patient treated with antithyroid drugs. These receptor sequences come from a woman aged 40 to 50 with Graves disease. The CDR3 runs from the conserved cysteine through the conserved F or W. Each record gives: D gene, V gene, clone size, J gene, CDR3 protein, CDR3 DNA. D genes are given only for firm matches. Not every row has a clone size; where given, it reads once, few, many or a size class.

NA,TRBV7-9,many,TRBJ1-2,CASSLRESSHGYTF,TGTGCCAGCAGCTTACGAGAATCCTCCCATGGCTACACCTTC
NA,TRBV7-9,few,TRBJ2-4,CASSLAPGLGAKNIQYF,TGTGCCAGCAGCTTAGCGCCCGGTCTTGGAGCCAAAAACATTCAGTACTTC
TRBD1,TRBV20-1,many,TRBJ2-7,CSAYTGEIAEQYF,TGCAGTGCTTATACAGGGGAGATAGCGGAGCAGTACTTC
NA,TRBV28,many,TRBJ1-5,CASSSDARGPNQPQHF,TGTGCCAGCAGTTCAGACGCCCGGGGGCCCAATCAGCCCCAGCATTTT
NA,TRBV6-1,many,TRBJ1-4,CASRTGAINEKLFF,TGTGCCAGCAGGACCGGAGCTATTAATGAAAAACTGTTTTTT
NA,TRBV7-9,few,TRBJ2-7,CASSLVPLAKNSYEQYF,TGTGCCAGCAGCTTAGTCCCCCTAGCGAAGAACTCCTACGAGCAGTACTTC
TRBD2,TRBV5-1,NA,TRBJ2-5,CASSFVRKASGHQETQYF,TGCGCCAGCAGCTTTGTACGGAAGGCTAGCGGACACCAAGAGACCCAGTACTTC
NA,TRBV6-2/TRBV6-3,NA,TRBJ2-6,CASSYFRSEAGANVLTF,TGTGCCAGCAGTTACTTTAGGTCGGAAGCTGGGGCCAACGTCCTGACTTTC
NA,TRBV12-5,few,TRBJ2-5,CASGLASSWETQYF,TGTGCTAGTGGACTGGCCTCGAGTTGGGAGACCCAGTACTTC
NA,TRBV7-4,few,TRBJ1-4,CASSLNLLGGEANEKLFF,TGTGCCAGCAGCTTAAATCTCCTGGGGGGGGAAGCTAATGAAAAACTGTTTTTT
NA,TRBV28,many,TRBJ2-2,CASSSFEGGELFF,TGTGCCAGCAGTTCGTTCGAGGGCGGGGAGCTGTTTTTT
NA,TRBV12-3/TRBV12-4,many,TRBJ2-2,CASSFLYTGELFF,TGTGCCAGCAGTTTCTTGTACACCGGGGAGCTGTTTTTT
TRBD1,TRBV30,NA,TRBJ1-2,CAWSVNPTGLGYTF,TGTGCCTGGAGTGTAAACCCGACAGGGCTAGGCTACACCTTC
NA,TRBV20-1,few,TRBJ2-5,CSASDSVPGTQYF,TGCAGTGCTAGTGATTCGGTCCCGGGGACCCAGTACTTC
NA,TRBV7-6,NA,TRBJ1-3,CASSLVYGGARGNTIYF,TGTGCCAGCAGCTTAGTATATGGGGGCGCAAGAGGAAACACCATATATTTT
NA,TRBV20-1,few,TRBJ1-3,CSASTGNTIYF,TGCAGTGCTTCCACCGGAAACACCATATATTTT
TRBD2,TRBV7-6,NA,TRBJ2-4,CASSLAAGGIKTKNIQYF,TGTGCCAGCAGCTTAGCGGCGGGAGGAATTAAAACCAAAAACATTCAGTACTTC
NA,TRBV15,NA,TRBJ1-2,CATSSWASNYGYTF,TGTGCCACCAGCAGTTGGGCCTCTAACTATGGCTACACCTTC
NA,TRBV7-2,few,TRBJ1-1,CANSPEQGLVAFF,TGTGCCAACAGCCCAGAACAGGGTCTGGTAGCTTTCTTT
NA,TRBV11-2,NA,TRBJ2-1,CASSLPGYNEQFF,TGTGCCAGCAGCCTGCCGGGCTACAATGAGCAGTTCTTC
NA,TRBV28,many,TRBJ1-5,CASSLLYLRDQPQHF,TGTGCCAGCAGTTTATTGTACCTCCGGGATCAGCCCCAGCATTTT
NA,TRBV2,many,TRBJ1-4,CASSGMGSDEKLFF,TGTGCCAGCAGTGGTATGGGGTCGGATGAAAAACTGTTTTTT
NA,TRBV19,NA,TRBJ1-4,CASSTTVGAEKLFF,TGTGCCAGTAGTACGACAGTCGGGGCGGAAAAACTGTTTTTT
NA,TRBV27,many,TRBJ1-2,CASSPRGNGYTF,TGTGCCAGCTCACCCAGGGGCAATGGCTACACCTTC
NA,TRBV2,many,TRBJ2-7,CASSRTRSYEQYF,TGTGCCAGCAGTAGAACTCGATCCTACGAGCAGTACTTC
NA,TRBV28,many,TRBJ2-7,CASSLLGLPYEQYF,TGTGCCAGCAGTTTATTAGGACTACCTTACGAGCAGTACTTC
NA,TRBV6-5,many,TRBJ2-2,CASRYMNTGELFF,TGTGCCAGCAGATACATGAATACCGGGGAGCTGTTTTTT
NA,TRBV14,NA,TRBJ1-4,CASSLTGQYNEKLFF,TGTGCCAGCAGCCTGACGGGGCAGTATAATGAAAAACTGTTTTTT
NA,TRBV5-1,NA,TRBJ2-5,CASSLVPSQETQYF,TGCGCCAGCAGCTTGGTCCCCAGTCAAGAGACCCAGTACTTC
NA,TRBV28,many,TRBJ1-2,CASSLFGQTYGYTF,TGTGCCAGCAGTTTATTCGGGCAGACCTATGGCTACACCTTC
NA,TRBV18,NA,TRBJ1-2,CASSPLGGYGYTF,TGTGCCAGCTCACCACTGGGGGGCTATGGCTACACCTTC
NA,TRBV4-1,NA,TRBJ2-2,CASSQVLTNTGELFF,TGCGCCAGCAGCCAAGTTCTGACGAACACCGGGGAGCTGTTTTTT
TRBD2,TRBV19,NA,TRBJ2-3,CASSGSGITTDTQYF,TGTGCCAGTAGTGGAAGCGGGATTACCACAGATACGCAGTATTTT
NA,TRBV3-1,many,TRBJ2-7,CASSPRTHEQYF,TGTGCCAGCAGCCCCCGAACGCACGAGCAGTACTTC
TRBD1,TRBV5-4,NA,TRBJ2-5,CASSREGQVQETQYF,TGTGCCAGCAGTCGTGAAGGACAGGTACAAGAGACCCAGTACTTC
NA,TRBV2,many,TRBJ1-3,CASSSFGTPRGNTIYF,TGTGCCAGCAGTTCGTTCGGGACCCCGCGAGGAAACACCATATATTTT
NA,TRBV3-1,few,TRBJ2-7,CASSQEYGIEYF,TGTGCCAGCAGCCAAGAGTACGGGATAGAGTACTTC
TRBD1,TRBV28,many,TRBJ2-2,CASSFGGGTGKITGELFF,TGTGCCAGCAGTTTCGGAGGAGGGACAGGGAAAATCACCGGGGAGCTGTTTTTT
TRBD2,TRBV20-1,NA,TRBJ2-5,CSARGGLAGPEETQYF,TGCAGTGCTAGAGGGGGGCTAGCGGGGCCTGAAGAGACCCAGTACTTC
TRBD1,TRBV20-1,many,TRBJ2-7,CSAKYWDRASYEQYF,TGCAGTGCTAAGTACTGGGACAGGGCATCCTACGAGCAGTACTTC
NA,TRBV27,many,TRBJ2-7,CASSFSTGLTSYEQYF,TGTGCCAGCAGTTTTAGTACAGGACTGACCTCCTACGAGCAGTACTTC
NA,TRBV20-1,many,TRBJ1-5,CSVGGRNSNQPQHF,TGCAGTGTAGGCGGGCGGAATAGCAATCAGCCCCAGCATTTT
NA,TRBV12-3/TRBV12-4,many,TRBJ2-7,CASNPRGFRYEQYF,TGTGCCAGTAACCCAAGGGGCTTCCGCTACGAGCAGTACTTC
NA,TRBV7-8,few,TRBJ2-7,CASSLASLSYEQYF,TGTGCCAGCAGCTTAGCTAGCCTCTCCTACGAGCAGTACTTC
TRBD1,TRBV20-1,few,TRBJ2-7,CSAGGTGPRDYTYEQYF,TGCAGTGCGGGGGGGACAGGGCCCCGGGACTACACCTACGAGCAGTACTTC
NA,TRBV9,NA,TRBJ1-2,CASSVDPLQGYGYTF,TGTGCCAGCAGCGTAGACCCCTTACAGGGCTATGGCTACACCTTC
NA,TRBV28,few,TRBJ2-3,CASSFRLGTDTQYF,TGTGCCAGCAGTTTCAGACTAGGCACAGATACGCAGTATTTT
TRBD2,TRBV13,few,TRBJ2-6,CASSPRTSGRDGANVLTF,TGTGCCAGCAGCCCACGGACTAGCGGGAGGGACGGGGCCAACGTCCTGACTTTC
TRBD2,TRBV27,NA,TRBJ2-1,CASSWTSGSYEQFF,TGTGCCAGCAGCTGGACTAGCGGGAGCTATGAGCAGTTCTTC
NA,TRBV7-2,few,TRBJ2-7,CASSKLFYEQYF,TGTGCCAGCAGTAAACTCTTCTACGAGCAGTACTTC
TRBD1,TRBV28,NA,TRBJ2-1,CASSRQTGVYGNEQFF,TGTGCCAGCAGTAGGCAGACAGGGGTTTATGGCAATGAGCAGTTCTTC
TRBD1,TRBV28,many,TRBJ1-2,CASSSQDRDLRKRTTYGYTF,TGTGCCAGCAGTTCCCAGGACAGGGATTTGAGAAAGAGGACTACCTATGGCTACACCTTC
NA,TRBV7-9,few,TRBJ2-1,CASSPENEQFF,TGTGCCAGCAGCCCCGAGAATGAGCAGTTCTTC
NA,TRBV10-2,few,TRBJ2-5,CASSGGAETQYF,TGCGCCAGCAGTGGGGGTGCGGAGACCCAGTACTTC
TRBD1,TRBV7-8,many,TRBJ2-7,CASRPLDRGKLYEQYF,TGTGCCAGCAGGCCTCTGGACAGGGGGAAACTGTACGAGCAGTACTTC
TRBD1,TRBV6-2/TRBV6-3,NA,TRBJ2-5,CASTGTGRATLQETQYF,TGTGCCAGCACCGGGACAGGGAGAGCCACCCTTCAAGAGACCCAGTACTTC
NA,TRBV28,many,TRBJ1-3,CASSFRGSPGNTIYF,TGTGCCAGCAGTTTTCGGGGGAGCCCTGGAAACACCATATATTTT
TRBD2,TRBV12-3/TRBV12-4,many,TRBJ2-7,CASRGGLAMNEQYF,TGTGCCAGCAGGGGGGGACTAGCTATGAACGAGCAGTACTTC
TRBD1,TRBV2,many,TRBJ2-7,CASTTHRGRSSYEQYF,TGTGCCAGCACTACACACAGGGGACGCAGCTCCTACGAGCAGTACTTC
TRBD1,TRBV5-1,NA,TRBJ1-1,CASSPGQGPMNTEAFF,TGCGCCAGCAGCCCGGGACAGGGGCCCATGAACACTGAAGCTTTCTTT